This TCR beta chain emerged from a study of control samples from healthy donors and cancer patients (dated by TCRdb to the early 2020s). Library preparation used the immunoSEQ multiplex PCR assay. TCRdb took this table from immuneACCESS and kept in-frame rearrangements with V and J called. Such tables lack part of the clones; where checked against another copy, unresolved V genes explain under half of the gap, and the rest is unexplained. For this sample the table gives around 9,000 clones, of which 91% were detected only once. The ten largest clones take up about 20% of the sample. As for this clone: Its specific antigen is unknown. No quality values exist for individual bases; no much larger clone is one base distant.

The germline V gene gives CDR1 as MDHEN and CDR2 as SYDVKM. V drops 3 bases and J drops 5 bases, leaving 2 bases in between. Spanning cysteine to phenylalanine, the CDR3 consists of 10 amino acids. Kept here is only the CDR3 DNA, which spans 30 bases and is read in frame from base 1. The specimen sequenced was PBMCs. The chain joins TRBV28 to TRBJ2-7; no confident D gene assignment can be made. The source is a man aged 60 to 69 with colorectal cancer. The sequenced DNA is TGTGCCAGCAGTTTTAACGAGCAGTACTTC. It translates as CASSFNEQYF.